The text below deals with one T cell receptor beta chain. The antigen is unknown. These data originate in a study of CD8+ T cells in alopecia areata. On the study more broadly: Treated patients received oral tofacitinib, 5 to 10 mg twice daily.

Study observations and caveats: Scalp lesions, especially in alopecia totalis/universalis, had higher clonality than normal scalp. Normal skin contains resident alphabeta T cells, and these are also sequenced in scalp samples.

The CDR3 is 13 amino acids. The germline V gene has CDR1 SGHAT and CDR2 FQNNGV. Trimming stripped 2 bases from V and 1 base from J, with 5 bases between. cDNA reverse transcribed from extracted RNA served as the sequencing template. The repertoire was sequenced with immunoSEQ multiplex PCR; TCRdb's copy has only in-frame clones and lacks some. The sample yields more than 75,000 clones, 41% seen once. Collection of lesional scalp punch biopsies and peripheral blood was performed in alopecia areata patients. The gene calls are TRBV11-2 and TRBJ1-1; D is undetermined. The receptor's source is a human donor with alopecia areata. Sequencing was performed on CD4+ T cells sorted from blood. The CDR3 loop is CASSLQTNTEAFF. Here the CDR3 DNA reads TGTGCCAGCAGCTTACAGACGAACACTGAAGCTTTCTTT.